Below, one T cell receptor (beta chain) is given with its context. Data came from immunoSEQ multiplex PCR; TCRdb stores just in-frame clones and leaves some out. The sample contains around 75,000 clones, 80% of which appear only once. This sample is part of a study of blood T cell repertoires in COVID-19. At the level of the study: The origin of the acute and convalescent COVID-19 samples was the United States, Italy and Spain.

Deletions cut 4 bases from V and 5 bases from J, with 20 bases between. The CDR3 extends over 17 amino acids. The germline gives CDR1 KGHDR, CDR2 SFDVKD. The chain uses TRBV24-1 and TRBJ2-1; D perhaps matches TRBD1 (7 bases). Sequencing input: peripheral blood. The receptor's source is a man in his forties or fifties with COVID-19, enrolled during active disease. This CDR3 is CATSDRGIQGPDNEQFF. CDR3 DNA sequence: TGTGCCACCAGTGACCGGGGGATACAGGGGCCCGACAATGAGCAGTTCTTC.